The 31 T cell receptor beta chains in this list originate from one sample, sequenced in a study of blood T cell repertoires in COVID-19. The data were produced by immunoSEQ multiplex PCR, yet TCRdb's version contains in-frame clones alone and is incomplete. The sample lists 95,000 to 100,000 clones, 80% to 90% seen once, with about 4% in the top ten. The sequenced material came from peripheral blood. Receptors were obtained from a human donor with COVID-19, enrolled during active disease. The donor label of this sample is uncertain.

The chain couples TRBV6-1 to TRBJ1-6; 8 bases are a match to TRBD1. J was trimmed by 7 bases and V by 1 base; bases with no gene match: 0. The CDR3 extends over 14 amino acids. CDR1 MNHNS and CDR2 SASEGT come from the germline V gene. This CDR3 is CASSEGTGNSPLHF. CDR3 nucleotides: TGTGCCAGCAGTGAAGGGACAGGGAATTCACCCCTCCACTTT.

V gene TRBV6-1 combines with J gene TRBJ1-2; D gene uncertain. V was trimmed by 4 bases and J by 2 bases, leaving 17 bases between them. From germline, CDR1 is MNHNS and CDR2 SASEGT. CDR3 size: 16 residues. Here the CDR3 DNA reads TGTGCCAGCAGTGCGTGGAGCCCTTTTACAAACTATGGCTACACCTTC. Translation gives CASSAWSPFTNYGYTF.

The genes are TRBV6-1 and TRBJ2-3, with D hard to call. The V end was cut by 0 bases, the J end by 2 bases, with 6 bases between. The CDR3 runs 14 residues. The germline CDR1 and CDR2 sequences are MNHNS and SASEGT. The CDR3 DNA reads as TGTGCCAGCAGTGAAGCGCTATACACAGATACGCAGTATTTT. Its translation is CASSEALYTDTQYF.

V and J are TRBV7-3 and TRBJ2-1, with 7 nucleotides matching TRBD1. This CDR3 region has 14 residues. V lost 5 bases, J lost 4 bases, and 5 bases stayed unmatched. In germline, CDR1 is SGHTA, CDR2 FQGTGA. CDR3 sequence: CASSRDSLYNEQFF. For the CDR3, the DNA is TGTGCCAGCAGCCGGGACAGCCTATACAATGAGCAGTTCTTC.

The rearrangement uses TRBV7-9 and TRBJ2-5; D gene uncertain. The V gene lost 3 bases and the J gene lost 5 bases, with 16 bases spanning the gap. The CDR3 loop spans 15 amino acids. Germline V CDR1 and CDR2: SEHNR, FQNEAQ (reference sequence). CDR3 nucleotides: TGTGCCAGCAGCTTTTTCCTGCGGCTTCGGGAGACCCAGTACTTC. Amino acids: CASSFFLRLRETQYF.

The chain carries TRBV5-1 and TRBJ2-5; no clear D. The V gene's germline CDR1 is SGHRS and CDR2 YFSETQ. CDR3 length: 14 residues. Trimming cost V 0 bases and J 2 bases, with 8 bases left between them. The CDR3 DNA follows: TGCGCCAGCAGCTTGGCTCAGCGACAAGAGACCCAGTACTTC. This codes for CASSLAQRQETQYF.

V gene TRBV3-1 (or the pseudogene TRBV3-2) combines with J gene TRBJ2-2, with TRBD1 matching 7 bases. V dropped 0 bases and J dropped 0; count of bases not matched to a gene: 1. The germline V gene encodes CDR1 LGHDT and CDR2 YNNKEL (reference sequence). CDR3 length: 16 amino acids. CDR3 coding DNA: TGTGCCAGCAGCCAAGACAGGGGGTCGAACACCGGGGAGCTGTTTTTT. It is translated as CASSQDRGSNTGELFF.

The chain is built from TRBV6-5 and TRBJ2-7; D may be TRBD2 (6 bases). V was cut by 4 bases and J by 2 bases, with 9 bases left in between. Germline CDR1 reads MNHEY; CDR2 reads SVGAGI. CDR3 size: 13 residues. CDR3 coding DNA: TGTGCCAGCAGTTCCCGGACTACCTACGAGCAGTACTTC. This codes for CASSSRTTYEQYF.

This clone was seen repeatedly, ten times or more. The chain carries TRBV6-5 and TRBJ1-5; TRBD1 might be the D (5 bases). The CDR3 is 15 residues long. The V gene's germline CDR1 is MNHEY and CDR2 SVGAGI. Trimming shortened V by 6 bases and J by 0 bases, and 12 bases separated the two germline ends. This chain's CDR3 is CASRVQVSSNQPQHF. The CDR3 DNA sequence: TGTGCCAGCAGGGTACAGGTTTCTAGCAATCAGCCCCAGCATTTT.

The V call is TRBV24-1, the J call TRBJ2-3; no clear D. There are 13 residues in the CDR3. CDR1 is KGHDR and CDR2 is SFDVKD in the germline V gene. The ends were cut back, 5 bases at V and 0 bases at J, with 5 bases in the middle. CDR3 bases: TGTGCCACCAGTGGGCGGAGCACAGATACGCAGTATTTT. Translation gives CATSGRSTDTQYF.

CDR3 amino acids: CAWRDGREFGELFF. The CDR3 coding sequence is TGTGCCTGGAGGGACGGGAGGGAGTTCGGGGAGCTGTTTTTT. This chain connects TRBV30 to TRBJ2-2; TRBD2 agrees at 8 bases. Germline assignment: CDR1 GTSNPN and CDR2 SVGIG (reference sequence). V lost 3 bases, J lost 7 bases, and 7 bases stayed unmatched. This CDR3 has 14 amino acids.

This rearrangement joins TRBV18 to TRBJ1-2, with TRBD1 matching over 10 bases. Germline V gene data show CDR1 as KGHSH and CDR2 as LQKENI. V gave up 2 bases and J gave up 5 bases; unmatched junction bases: 5. This CDR3 spans 15 amino acids. In DNA form, the CDR3 reads TGTGCCAGCTCACCAGGACAGGGGGAGGTATATGGCTACACCTTC. This codes for CASSPGQGEVYGYTF.

J is TRBJ1-1 and V is TRBV18; maybe TRBD1 (6 bases). V lost 6 bases to trimming and J lost 1 base, with 12 bases between them. The germline CDR1 and CDR2 sequences are KGHSH and LQKENI. CDR3 length: 14 amino acids. CDR3 loop: CASSSQGRNTEAFF. The CDR3 region has the DNA TGTGCCAGCTCCTCCCAGGGGAGGAACACTGAAGCTTTCTTT.

The J gene is TRBJ2-7, the V gene TRBV5-1, with a possible D match to TRBD2 (5 bases). Trimming cost V 0 bases and J 1 base, with 11 bases left between them. The germline gives CDR1 SGHRS, CDR2 YFSETQ. This CDR3 is 15 amino acids long. The CDR3 reads CASSLVEGRSYEQYF. CDR3 coding DNA: TGCGCCAGCAGCTTGGTCGAGGGCAGATCCTACGAGCAGTACTTC.

The rearrangement joins TRBV5-6 to TRBJ2-3, with 9 bases matching TRBD1. Germline CDR1 SGHDT, CDR2 YYEEEE. The CDR3 is 14 residues long. The V segment lost 4 bases and the J segment 6 bases; nucleotides outside the gene matches: 6. CDR3 sequence reads: CASSDRDRVDTQYF. CDR3 nucleotides: TGTGCCAGCAGCGACCGGGACAGGGTCGATACGCAGTATTTT.

The gene calls are TRBV29-1 and TRBJ1-2; D possibly corresponds to TRBD1 (6 bases). Trimming took 7 bases from V and 3 from J, leaving 15 bases between them. The CDR3 is 13 amino acids. Germline CDR1 reads SQVTM; CDR2 reads ANQGSEA. The CDR3 loop is CSGTTPGDYGYTF. The CDR3, as DNA: TGCAGCGGTACGACACCAGGGGACTATGGCTACACCTTC.

V usage is TRBV19 and J usage is TRBJ1-4; tentatively, D is TRBD1 (6 bases). This CDR3 comprises 15 residues. Germline assignment: CDR1 LNHDA and CDR2 SQIVND (reference sequence). Trimming cost V 7 bases and J 5 bases, with 17 bases left between them. CDR3 DNA: TGTGCCAGTACAGGCCAAAGGGACATAAATGAAAAACTGTTTTTT. It encodes CASTGQRDINEKLFF.

This clone was counted once. The chain has TRBV18 and TRBJ1-6; D remains unclear. Germline values: CDR1 KGHSH, CDR2 LQKENI. V was clipped by 1 base and J by 6 bases, with 13 bases between them. The CDR3 covers 16 residues. CDR3 DNA sequence: TGTGCCAGCTCACCACGGTCCCTTTACATTAATTCACCCCTCCACTTT. This translates into CASSPRSLYINSPLHF.

This sequence joins TRBV7-3 and TRBJ2-3, with D tentatively TRBD2 (6 bases). V was cut by 4 bases and J by 1 base, with 6 bases left in between. Germline V gene data show CDR1 as SGHTA and CDR2 as FQGTGA. CDR3 length: 13 amino acids. CDR3 nucleotides: TGTGCCAGCAGCTGGGGGGGCACAGATACGCAGTATTTT. Translation: CASSWGGTDTQYF. Combining the CDR3 with reference TRBV7-3 and TRBJ2-3 gives the whole variable domain GAGVSQTPSNKVTEKGKYVELRCDPISGHTALYWYRQSLGQGPEFLIYFQGTGAADDSGLPNDRFFAVRPEGSVSTLKIQRTERGDSAVYLCASSWGGTDTQYFGPGTRLTVL.

The genes are TRBV6-5 and TRBJ2-4; 12 nucleotides agree with TRBD2. CDR3 length: 12 amino acids. Germline CDR1 and CDR2: MNHEY and SVGAGI. CDR3 in amino acids: CATSGGLNIQYF. The CDR3 DNA reads as TGTGCTACTAGCGGGGGGTTAAACATTCAGTACTTC.

The chain has TRBV15 and TRBJ1-5; D is unresolved. The CDR3 is 13 residues long. V dropped 1 base and J dropped 3 bases, with 4 bases sitting between them. Per germline, CDR1 LNHNV and CDR2 YYDKDF (reference sequence). The CDR3 protein is CATSRGDNQPQHF. In DNA, the CDR3 is TGTGCCACCAGCAGAGGAGACAATCAGCCCCAGCATTTT.

The rearrangement uses TRBV5-5 and TRBJ1-3, with D maybe TRBD1 (5 bases). Per the germline V gene, CDR1 is SGHKS and CDR2 is YYEKEE (reference sequence). This CDR3 is built from 12 residues. The V end lost 0 bases, the J end lost 7 bases, and 5 bases lay between the germline ends. The CDR3 coding sequence is TGTGCCAGCAGCTTGGAGGGGAACACCATATATTTT. Its translation is CASSLEGNTIYF.

As regards this clone: One junction end disagrees with the germline gene, perhaps due to a read error. In the same sample, other DNA sequences code for this CDR3. The chain has TRBV11-3 and TRBJ2-7, with D perhaps matching TRBD2 (5 bases). This CDR3 contains 15 residues. CDR1 and CDR2 from the germline V gene are SGHNT and YENEEA. CDR3 residues: CASSPPPEEFNEQYF. The CDR3 DNA reads TGTGCTAGCAGCCCCCCCCCGGAGGAGTTTAACGAGCAGTACTTC.

The V call is TRBV21-1, the J call TRBJ2-7; the table's D call of TRBD1 was not tested on the DNA. TRBV21-1 is a documented pseudogene. This CDR3 contains 11 residues. CDR3 DNA sequence: TGTGCCAGCAGCAAAGCGCAGAAGCAGTACTTC. Protein: CASSKAQKQYF.

The chain couples TRBV6-5 to TRBJ1-5; D unclear. The CDR3 sequence is 15 residues long. The V gene lost 7 bases and the J gene lost 6 bases, with 19 bases spanning the gap. Germline V CDR1 and CDR2: MNHEY, SVGAGI. CDR3 sequence: CASTPSQSFLQPQHF. DNA of the CDR3: TGTGCCAGCACCCCTTCACAGTCGTTCCTTCAGCCCCAGCATTTT.

The chain carries TRBV3-1 (or the pseudogene TRBV3-2) and TRBJ1-2; 9 bases agree with TRBD1. Trimming removed 4 bases from V and 5 bases from J; junction bases left unmatched: 5. This CDR3 is built from 14 residues. Per the germline V gene, CDR1 is LGHDT and CDR2 is YNNKEL (reference sequence). CDR3 DNA sequence: TGTGCCAGCAGCCCGCGGACAGGGGTTTATGGCTACACCTTC. It specifies CASSPRTGVYGYTF.

This rearrangement joins TRBV21-1 to TRBJ2-1; the table names TRBD2, a call not compared with the DNA. TRBV21-1 is described as a pseudogene. This CDR3 is 16 amino acids long. The CDR3 loop is CASTRPGTSITNEQFF. The CDR3 DNA reads TGTGCCAGCACGCGACCCGGGACTAGCATCACCAATGAGCAGTTCTTC.

V gene TRBV10-2 combines with J gene TRBJ1-2; no clear D. This CDR3 is 14 amino acids long. Germline CDR1 reads WSHSY; CDR2 reads SAAADI. Trimming pared 3 bases from V and 1 base from J, leaving 9 bases between. The CDR3 region has the DNA TGCGCCAGCAGTGACGAGGGTATTAACTATGGCTACACCTTC. It yields the protein CASSDEGINYGYTF.

The V gene is TRBV14, the J gene TRBJ1-2; no reliable D call. The germline V gene has CDR1 SGHDN and CDR2 FVKESK. The V end was cut by 2 bases, the J end by 2 bases, with 18 bases between. The CDR3 runs 17 residues. Written as DNA, the CDR3 is TGTGCCAGCAGCCAATTCGGAACTGAGGGAGCGAACTATGGCTACACCTTC. It yields the protein CASSQFGTEGANYGYTF.

The chain joins TRBV6-4 to TRBJ2-1; unclear D gene. With 6 bases removed from V and 10 bases from J, the gap between germline ends came to 16 bases. The CDR3 runs 13 residues. Per germline, CDR1 MRHNA and CDR2 SNTAGT. Here the CDR3 reads CASSREVGYEQFF. In DNA, the CDR3 is TGTGCCAGCAGCCGCGAGGTAGGCTACGAGCAGTTCTTC.

V and J are TRBV5-1 and TRBJ1-2, with a possible D match to TRBD1 (6 bases). Trimming removed 4 bases at V and 6 bases at J, with 19 bases between. The CDR3 covers 15 residues. Germline CDR1 is SGHRS and CDR2 is YFSETQ. The CDR3 nucleotides are TGCGCCAGCAGCCCCCGAGTCGGGGGGGGCGATGGCTACACCTTC. Protein sequence: CASSPRVGGGDGYTF.